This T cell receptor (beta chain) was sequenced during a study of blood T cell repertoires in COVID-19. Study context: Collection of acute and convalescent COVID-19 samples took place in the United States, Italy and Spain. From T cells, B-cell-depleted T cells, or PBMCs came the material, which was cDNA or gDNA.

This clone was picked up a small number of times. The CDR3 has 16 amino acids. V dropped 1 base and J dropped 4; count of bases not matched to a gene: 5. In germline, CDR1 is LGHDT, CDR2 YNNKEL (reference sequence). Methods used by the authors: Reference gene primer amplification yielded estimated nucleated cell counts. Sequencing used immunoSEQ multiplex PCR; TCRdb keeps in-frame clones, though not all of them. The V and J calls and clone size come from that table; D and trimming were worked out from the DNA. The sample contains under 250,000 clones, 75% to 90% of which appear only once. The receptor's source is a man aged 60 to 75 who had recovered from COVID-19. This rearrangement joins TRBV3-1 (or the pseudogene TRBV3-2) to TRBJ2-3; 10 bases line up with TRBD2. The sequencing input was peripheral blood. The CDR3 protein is CASSQGTLAGADTQYF. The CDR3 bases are TGTGCCAGCAGCCAAGGGACGCTAGCGGGAGCAGATACGCAGTATTTT.